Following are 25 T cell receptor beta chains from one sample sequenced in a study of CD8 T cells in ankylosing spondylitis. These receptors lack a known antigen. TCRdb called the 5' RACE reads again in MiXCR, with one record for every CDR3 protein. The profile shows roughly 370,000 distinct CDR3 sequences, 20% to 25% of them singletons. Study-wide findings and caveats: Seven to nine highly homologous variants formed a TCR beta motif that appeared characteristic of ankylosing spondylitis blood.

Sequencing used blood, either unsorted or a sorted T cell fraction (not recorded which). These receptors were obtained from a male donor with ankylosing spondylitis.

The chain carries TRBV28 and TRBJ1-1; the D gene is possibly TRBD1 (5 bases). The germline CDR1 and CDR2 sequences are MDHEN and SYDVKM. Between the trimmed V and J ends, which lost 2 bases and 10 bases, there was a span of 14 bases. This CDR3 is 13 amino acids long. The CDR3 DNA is TGTGCCAGCAGTTTAGAGGGGCGTCTCGGAGCTTTCTTT. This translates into CASSLEGRLGAFF.

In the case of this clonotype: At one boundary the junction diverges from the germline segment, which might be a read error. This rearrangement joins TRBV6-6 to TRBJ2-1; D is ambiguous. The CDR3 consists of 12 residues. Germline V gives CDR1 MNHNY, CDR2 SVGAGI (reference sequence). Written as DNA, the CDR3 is TGTGCCATCAGTTACATCTTGAATGAGCAGTTCTTC. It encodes CAISYILNEQFF.

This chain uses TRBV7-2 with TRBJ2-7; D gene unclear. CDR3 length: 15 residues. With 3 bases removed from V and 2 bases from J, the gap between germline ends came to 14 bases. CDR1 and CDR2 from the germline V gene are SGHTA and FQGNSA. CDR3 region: CASSFQASSPYEQYF. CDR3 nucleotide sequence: TGTGCCAGCAGCTTTCAAGCCTCATCCCCCTACGAGCAGTACTTC. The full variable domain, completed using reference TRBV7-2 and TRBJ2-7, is GAGVSQSPSNKVTEKGKDVELRCDPISGHTALYWYRQSLGQGLEFLIYFQGNSAPDKSGLPSDRFSAERTGGSVSTLTIQRTQQEDSAVYLCASSFQASSPYEQYFGPGTRLTVT.

CDR3: CSATQGWETQYF. In nucleotides, the CDR3 is TGCAGTGCCACACAGGGCTGGGAGACCCAGTACTTC. The V and J genes are TRBV20-1 and TRBJ2-5; maybe TRBD1 (6 bases). The CDR3 contains 12 residues. Germline values: CDR1 DFQATT, CDR2 SNEGSKA (reference sequence). Trimming took off 6 bases at V and 5 bases at J, with 13 bases between the two ends.

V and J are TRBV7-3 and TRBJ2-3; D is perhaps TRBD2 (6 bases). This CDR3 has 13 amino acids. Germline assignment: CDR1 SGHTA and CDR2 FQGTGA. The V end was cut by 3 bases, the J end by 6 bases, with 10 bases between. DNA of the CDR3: TGTGCCAGCAGCTTTTCCGGGAGCGATACGCAGTATTTT. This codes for CASSFSGSDTQYF.

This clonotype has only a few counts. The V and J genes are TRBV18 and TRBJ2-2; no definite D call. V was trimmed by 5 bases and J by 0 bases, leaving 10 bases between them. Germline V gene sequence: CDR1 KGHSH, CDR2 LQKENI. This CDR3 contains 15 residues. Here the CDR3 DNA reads TGTGCCAGCTCATTTTACCTTTCGAACACCGGGGAGCTGTTTTTT. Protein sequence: CASSFYLSNTGELFF.

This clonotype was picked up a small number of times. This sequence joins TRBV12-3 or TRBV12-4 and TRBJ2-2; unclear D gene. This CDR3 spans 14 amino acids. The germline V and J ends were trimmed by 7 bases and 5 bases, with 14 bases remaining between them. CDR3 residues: CASIPGVGTGELFF. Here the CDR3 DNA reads TGTGCCAGCATCCCGGGCGTCGGGACCGGGGAGCTGTTTTTT.

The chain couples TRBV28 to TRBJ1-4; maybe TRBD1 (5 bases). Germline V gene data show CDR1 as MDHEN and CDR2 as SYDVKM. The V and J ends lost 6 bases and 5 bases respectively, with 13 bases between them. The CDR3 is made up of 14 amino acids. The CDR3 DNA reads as TGTGCCAGCAGAAACCAGGGCGCAAATGAAAAACTGTTTTTT. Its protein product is CASRNQGANEKLFF.

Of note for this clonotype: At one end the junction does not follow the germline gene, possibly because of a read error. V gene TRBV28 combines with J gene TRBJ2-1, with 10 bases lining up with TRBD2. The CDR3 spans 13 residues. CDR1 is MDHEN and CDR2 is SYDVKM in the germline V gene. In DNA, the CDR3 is TGTGCCAGCCGGACTAGCGGAAACAATGTGCAGTTCTTC. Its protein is CASRTSGNNVQFF.

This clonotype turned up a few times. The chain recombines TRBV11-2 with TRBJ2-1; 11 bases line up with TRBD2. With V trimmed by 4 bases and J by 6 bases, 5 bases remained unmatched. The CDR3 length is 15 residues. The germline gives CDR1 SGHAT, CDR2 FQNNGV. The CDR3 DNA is TGTGCCAGCAGCTCCCTAGCGGGAGGCTCCAATGAGCAGTTCTTC. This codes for CASSSLAGGSNEQFF.

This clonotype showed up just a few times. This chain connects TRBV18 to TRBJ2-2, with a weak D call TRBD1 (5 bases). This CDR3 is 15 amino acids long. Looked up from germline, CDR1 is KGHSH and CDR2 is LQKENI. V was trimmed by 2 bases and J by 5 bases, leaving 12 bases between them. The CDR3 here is CASSPNTPGTGELFF. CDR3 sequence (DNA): TGTGCCAGCTCACCAAATACTCCAGGGACCGGGGAGCTGTTTTTT.

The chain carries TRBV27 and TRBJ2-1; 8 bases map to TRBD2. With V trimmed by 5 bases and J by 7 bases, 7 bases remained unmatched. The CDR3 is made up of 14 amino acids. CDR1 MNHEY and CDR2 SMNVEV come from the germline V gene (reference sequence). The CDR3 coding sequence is TGTGCCAGCAGTGCTTTCCGGGAGGGTAATGAGCAGTTCTTC. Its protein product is CASSAFREGNEQFF.

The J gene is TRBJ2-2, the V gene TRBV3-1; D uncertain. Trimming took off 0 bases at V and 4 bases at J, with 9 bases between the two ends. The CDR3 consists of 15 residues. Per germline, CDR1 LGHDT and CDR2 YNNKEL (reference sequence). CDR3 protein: CASSQDWTSTGELFF. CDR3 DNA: TGTGCCAGCAGCCAAGACTGGACGTCCACCGGGGAGCTGTTTTTT. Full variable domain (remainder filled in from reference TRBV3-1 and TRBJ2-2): DTAVSQTPKYLVTQMGNDKSIKCEQNLGHDTMYWYKQDSKKFLKIMFSYNNKELIINETVPNRFSPKSPDKAHLNLHINSLELGDSAVYFCASSQDWTSTGELFFGEGSRLTVL.

This chain's CDR3 is CASSSSRGALMNTEAFF. The DNA of the CDR3 is TGTGCCAGCAGCTCGTCACGGGGGGCATTAATGAACACTGAAGCTTTCTTT. This chain links TRBV7-9 with TRBJ1-1; the D gene is possibly TRBD1 (6 bases). V lost 4 bases and J lost 0, with 18 bases in between. This CDR3 contains 17 residues. Germline CDR1 SEHNR, CDR2 FQNEAQ (reference sequence).

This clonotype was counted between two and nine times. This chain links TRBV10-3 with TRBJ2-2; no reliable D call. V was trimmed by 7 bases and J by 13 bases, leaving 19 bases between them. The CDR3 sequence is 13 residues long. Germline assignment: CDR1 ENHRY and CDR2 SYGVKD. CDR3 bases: TGTGCCATCACAGAAAGAGAAACCGGGTTGCTGTTTTTT. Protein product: CAITERETGLLFF.

The chain's CDR3 is CASRSSRGGDSPLHF. The CDR3 DNA reads TGTGCCAGCAGAAGTAGCCGGGGAGGGGATTCACCCCTCCACTTT. The gene calls are TRBV12-3 or TRBV12-4 and TRBJ1-6; TRBD1 might be the D (5 bases). Trimming pared 6 bases from V and 8 bases from J, leaving 17 bases between. The CDR3 has 15 residues.

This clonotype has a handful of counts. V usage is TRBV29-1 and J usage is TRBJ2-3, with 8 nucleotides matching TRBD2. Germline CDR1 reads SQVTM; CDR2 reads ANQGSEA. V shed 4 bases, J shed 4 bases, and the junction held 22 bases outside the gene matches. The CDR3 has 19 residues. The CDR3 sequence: CSVVPHTGGPLSMSDTQYF. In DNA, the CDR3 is TGCAGCGTTGTGCCCCATACGGGAGGGCCCCTAAGTATGTCAGATACGCAGTATTTT.

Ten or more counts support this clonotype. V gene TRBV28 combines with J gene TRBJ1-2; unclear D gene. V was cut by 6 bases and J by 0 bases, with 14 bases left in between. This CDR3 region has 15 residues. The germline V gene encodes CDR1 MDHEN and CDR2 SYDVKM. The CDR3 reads CASRNQRRTNYGYTF. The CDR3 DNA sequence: TGTGCCAGCAGAAACCAGAGGCGGACTAACTATGGCTACACCTTC.

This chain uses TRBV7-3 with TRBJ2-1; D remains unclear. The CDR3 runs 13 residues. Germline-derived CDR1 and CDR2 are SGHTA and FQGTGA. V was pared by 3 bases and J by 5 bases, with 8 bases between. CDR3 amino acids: CASSFNPNNEQFF. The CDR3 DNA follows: TGTGCCAGCAGCTTTAACCCAAACAATGAGCAGTTCTTC.

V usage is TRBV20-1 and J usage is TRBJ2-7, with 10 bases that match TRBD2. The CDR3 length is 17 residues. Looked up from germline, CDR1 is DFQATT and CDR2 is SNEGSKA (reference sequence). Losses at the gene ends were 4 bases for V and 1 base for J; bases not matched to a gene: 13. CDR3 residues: CSANGWLAGAVSYEQYF. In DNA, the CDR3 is TGCAGTGCTAACGGCTGGCTAGCGGGAGCAGTTTCCTACGAGCAGTACTTC.

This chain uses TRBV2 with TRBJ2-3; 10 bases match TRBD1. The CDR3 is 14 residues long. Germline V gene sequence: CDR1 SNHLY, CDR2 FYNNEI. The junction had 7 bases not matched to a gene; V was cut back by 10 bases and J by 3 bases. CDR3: CATTGDRGTDTQYF. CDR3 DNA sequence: TGTGCCACCACCGGGGACAGGGGTACAGATACGCAGTATTTT.

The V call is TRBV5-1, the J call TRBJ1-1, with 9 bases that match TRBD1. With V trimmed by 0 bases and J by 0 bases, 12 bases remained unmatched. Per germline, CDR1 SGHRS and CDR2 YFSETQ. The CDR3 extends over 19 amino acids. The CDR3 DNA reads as TGCGCCAGCAGCTTGGGGGCCGGGACAGGGAGGGTTCTGAACACTGAAGCTTTCTTT. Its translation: CASSLGAGTGRVLNTEAFF.

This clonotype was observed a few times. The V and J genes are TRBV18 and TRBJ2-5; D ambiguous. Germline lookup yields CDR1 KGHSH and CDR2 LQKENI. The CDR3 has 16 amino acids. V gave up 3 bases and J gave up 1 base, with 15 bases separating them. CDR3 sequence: CASSPPSQFPQETQYF. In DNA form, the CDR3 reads TGTGCCAGCTCACCCCCTTCGCAGTTTCCCCAAGAGACCCAGTACTTC.

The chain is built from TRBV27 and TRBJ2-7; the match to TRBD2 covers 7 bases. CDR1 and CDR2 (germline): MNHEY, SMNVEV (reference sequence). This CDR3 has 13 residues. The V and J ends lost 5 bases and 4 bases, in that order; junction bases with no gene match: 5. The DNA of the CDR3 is TGTGCCAGCAGTGAGTCCGGGGGGTACGAGCAGTACTTC. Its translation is CASSESGGYEQYF.

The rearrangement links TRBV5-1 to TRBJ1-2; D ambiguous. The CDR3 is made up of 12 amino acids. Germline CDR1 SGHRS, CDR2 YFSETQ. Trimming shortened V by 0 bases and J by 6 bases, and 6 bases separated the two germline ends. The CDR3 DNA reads TGCGCCAGCAGCTTGGATTGGGATGGCTACACCTTC. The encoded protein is CASSLDWDGYTF.